One sample yielded the 5 T cell receptor beta chains listed below, sequenced in a study of blood T cell repertoires in COVID-19 (dated by TCRdb to the early 2020s). Libraries were built with the immunoSEQ multiplex PCR assay. Not all clones reach the TCRdb copy of this immuneACCESS table, which keeps in-frame sequences only. Checked studies attribute under half of the gap to unresolved V genes and leave the rest unexplained. For this sample there are 490,000 or so clones; roughly 90% appear just once. In total, the top ten clones hold less than 2% of the sample. The sequenced sample was PBMCs or T cells enriched from blood (not recorded which). The receptors stem from a woman in her thirties or forties who had recovered from COVID-19.

The J gene is TRBJ1-3, the V gene TRBV5-1; 11 bases match TRBD1. Germline CDR1 reads SGHRS; CDR2 reads YFSETQ. The junction had 6 bases not matched to a gene; V was cut back by 3 bases and J by 4 bases. The CDR3 has 16 residues. CDR3 protein: CASSSGQGAKGNTIYF. The CDR3 DNA follows: TGCGCCAGCAGCTCCGGACAGGGGGCGAAAGGAAACACCATATATTTT.

The rearrangement uses TRBV5-4 and TRBJ1-5; a weak D match, TRBD1 (6 bases). The germline V and J ends were trimmed by 5 bases and 0 bases, with 12 bases remaining between them. CDR1 SGHNT and CDR2 YYREEE come from the germline V gene (reference sequence). CDR3 size: 15 residues. The CDR3 region has the DNA TGTGCCAGCAGTTCCGACAGGCATAGCAATCAGCCCCAGCATTTT. It is translated as CASSSDRHSNQPQHF.

The V call is TRBV2, the J call TRBJ2-7; perhaps TRBD1 as D (6 bases). The CDR3 loop spans 15 amino acids. V lost 4 bases to trimming and J lost 3 bases, with 16 bases between them. The germline V gene has CDR1 SNHLY and CDR2 FYNNEI. In DNA, the CDR3 is TGTGCCAGCAGTGTAGAAGGGAAAGGGGGCTACGAGCAGTACTTC. Protein sequence: CASSVEGKGGYEQYF.

This clone was detected a few times. The chain recombines TRBV5-1 with TRBJ1-3; weak D call: TRBD1 (5 bases). V dropped 5 bases and J dropped 0 bases, with 9 bases sitting between them. In germline, CDR1 is SGHRS, CDR2 YFSETQ. This CDR3 spans 14 amino acids. The CDR3 DNA follows: TGCGCCAGCAGAGACAGTAGCTCTGGAAACACCATATATTTT. Protein product: CASRDSSSGNTIYF.

CDR3 sequence (DNA): TGTGCCAGCAGTTTCTTCGGGGGACGATTGAATCAGCCCCAGCATTTT. It codes for CASSFFGGRLNQPQHF. The rearrangement links TRBV27 to TRBJ1-5; perhaps TRBD1 as D (5 bases). The CDR3 has 16 amino acids. Germline V gene sequence: CDR1 MNHEY, CDR2 SMNVEV (reference sequence). V dropped 3 bases and J dropped 4 bases, with 16 bases sitting between them.